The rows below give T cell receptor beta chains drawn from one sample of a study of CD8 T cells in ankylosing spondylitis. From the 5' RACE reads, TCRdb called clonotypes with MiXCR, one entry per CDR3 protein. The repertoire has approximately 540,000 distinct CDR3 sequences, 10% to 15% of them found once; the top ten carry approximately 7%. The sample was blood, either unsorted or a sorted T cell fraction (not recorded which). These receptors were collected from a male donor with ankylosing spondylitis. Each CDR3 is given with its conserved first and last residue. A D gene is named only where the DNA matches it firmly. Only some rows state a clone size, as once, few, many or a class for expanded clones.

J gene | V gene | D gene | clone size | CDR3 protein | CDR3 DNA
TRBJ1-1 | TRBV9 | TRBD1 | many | CASSEHRGPGTEAFF | TGTGCCAGCAGCGAGCACAGGGGGCCAGGCACTGAAGCTTTCTTT
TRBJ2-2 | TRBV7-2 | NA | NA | CASSLGGTPTGELFF | TGTGCCAGCAGCTTAGGAGGTACCCCAACCGGGGAGCTGTTTTTT
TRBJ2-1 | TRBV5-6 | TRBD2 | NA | CASSPGTSGSSNEQFF | TGTGCCAGCAGCCCCGGGACTAGCGGGTCGTCCAATGAGCAGTTCTTC
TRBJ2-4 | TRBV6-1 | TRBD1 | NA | CASSDMVQGAKNIQYF | TGTGCCAGCAGTGACATGGTACAGGGGGCCAAAAACATTCAGTACTTC
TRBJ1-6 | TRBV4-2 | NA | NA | CASSQDPGTPNSPLHF | TGTGCCAGCAGCCAAGATCCGGGAACCCCTAATTCACCCCTCCACTTT
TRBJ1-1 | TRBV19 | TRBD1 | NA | CASSILDRGTEAFF | TGTGCCAGTAGTATATTGGACAGGGGTACTGAAGCTTTCTTT
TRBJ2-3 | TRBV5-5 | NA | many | CASSLVRYTDTQYF | TGTGCCAGCAGCTTGGTTAGGTACACAGATACGCAGTATTTT
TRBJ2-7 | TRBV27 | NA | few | CASSFLGPSYEQYF | TGTGCCAGCAGTTTCCTGGGACCCTCCTACGAGCAGTACTTC
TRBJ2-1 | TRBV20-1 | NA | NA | CSARLRAGHEQFF | TGCAGTGCTAGACTCCGGGCCGGCCATGAGCAGTTCTTC
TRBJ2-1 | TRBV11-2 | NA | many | CASIPGPHGEQFF | TGTGCCAGCATCCCTGGACCTCACGGTGAGCAGTTCTTC
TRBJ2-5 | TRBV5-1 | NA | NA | CASSFSQEETQYF | TGCGCCAGCAGCTTCTCACAGGAAGAGACCCAGTACTTC
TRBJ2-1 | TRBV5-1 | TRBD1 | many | CASSLGYLTGTVRNEQFF | TGCGCCAGCAGCTTGGGTTACCTCACCGGGACAGTCAGGAATGAGCAGTTCTTC
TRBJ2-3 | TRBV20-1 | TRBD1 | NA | CSARWGTGGTDTQYF | TGCAGTGCTAGATGGGGGACAGGGGGCACAGATACGCAGTATTTT
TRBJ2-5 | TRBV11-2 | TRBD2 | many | CASSFGRTSGREETQYF | TGTGCCAGCAGCTTCGGTAGGACTAGCGGGAGAGAAGAGACCCAGTACTTC
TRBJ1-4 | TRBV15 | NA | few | CATRRAGENEKLFF | TGTGCCACCAGGCGCGCGGGGGAAAATGAAAAACTGTTTTTT
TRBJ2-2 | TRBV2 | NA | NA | CASSEGESTGELFF | TGTGCCAGCAGTGAAGGAGAGAGCACCGGGGAGCTGTTTTTT
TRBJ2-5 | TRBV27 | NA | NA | CASSSPNQETQYF | TGTGCCAGCAGTTCCCCCAACCAAGAGACCCAGTACTTC
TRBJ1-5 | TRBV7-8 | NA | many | CASSLVRTNSNQPQHF | TGTGCCAGCAGCTTAGTTCGGACAAATAGCAATCAGCCCCAGCATTTT
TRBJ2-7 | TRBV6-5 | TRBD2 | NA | CASSFLAGGLYEQYF | TGTGCCAGCAGTTTTCTAGCGGGAGGTCTCTACGAGCAGTACTTC
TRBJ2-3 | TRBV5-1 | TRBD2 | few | CASSLEAGDGADTQYF | TGCGCCAGCAGCTTAGAAGCGGGAGATGGGGCAGATACGCAGTATTTT
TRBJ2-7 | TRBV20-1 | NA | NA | CSASSPGSLQYEQYF | TGCAGTGCTAGTTCGCCGGGATCCTTACAATACGAGCAGTACTTC
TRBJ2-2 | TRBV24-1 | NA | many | CATSGGGRAGELFF | TGTGCCACCAGTGGGGGGGGCCGGGCCGGGGAGCTGTTTTTT
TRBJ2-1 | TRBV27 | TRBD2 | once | CASSPRDYYNEQFF | TGTGCCAGCAGTCCGCGGGACTATTACAATGAGCAGTTCTTC
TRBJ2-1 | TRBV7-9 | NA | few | CASSSLWGFDEQFF | TGTGCCAGCAGCTCCCTCTGGGGTTTCGATGAGCAGTTCTTC
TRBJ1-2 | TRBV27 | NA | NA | CASSLSAGYGYTF | TGTGCCAGCAGTTTATCAGCCGGTTATGGCTACACCTTC
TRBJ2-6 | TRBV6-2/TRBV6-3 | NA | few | CASIDPLDISGANVLTF | TGTGCCAGCATTGACCCTCTCGACATCTCTGGGGCCAACGTCCTGACTTTC
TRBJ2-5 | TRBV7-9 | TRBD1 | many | CASQKGASEETQYF | TGTGCCAGCCAGAAGGGGGCTAGTGAAGAGACCCAGTACTTC
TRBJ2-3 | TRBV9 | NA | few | CASSSQHTRGQYF | TGTGCCAGCAGCTCCCAGCATACCCGGGGGCAGTATTTT
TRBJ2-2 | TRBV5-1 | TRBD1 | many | CASSLLGQGQGTGELFF | TGCGCCAGCAGCCTCCTCGGACAGGGACAAGGCACCGGGGAGCTGTTTTTT
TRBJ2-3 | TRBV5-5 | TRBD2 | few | CASSLSFSGAAYTQYF | TGTGCCAGCAGTCTTTCTTTTAGCGGGGCCGCCTATACGCAGTATTTT
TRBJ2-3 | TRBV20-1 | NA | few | CSARDPGTSGDTQYF | TGCAGTGCTAGAGATCCGGGGACCTCGGGAGATACGCAGTATTTT
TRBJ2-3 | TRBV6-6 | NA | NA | CASSYGVADTQYF | TGTGCCAGCAGTTACGGGGTAGCAGATACGCAGTATTTT
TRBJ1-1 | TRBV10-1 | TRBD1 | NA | CASSDPGQLNTEAFF | TGCGCCAGCAGTGATCCGGGACAGCTGAACACTGAAGCTTTCTTT
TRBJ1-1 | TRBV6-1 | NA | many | CASSLPRVGNTEAFF | TGTGCCAGCAGTCTTCCAAGGGTAGGGAACACTGAAGCTTTCTTT
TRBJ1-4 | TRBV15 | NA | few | CATRTPVIGEKLFF | TGTGCCACCAGGACACCGGTGATAGGTGAAAAACTGTTTTTT
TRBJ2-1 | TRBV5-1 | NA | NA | CASSFVWQEGYNEQFF | TGCGCCAGCAGCTTTGTTTGGCAGGAGGGCTACAATGAGCAGTTCTTC
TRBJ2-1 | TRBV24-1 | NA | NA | CATSDYPEGRRNEQFF | TGTGCCACCAGTGATTACCCCGAGGGGCGACGCAATGAGCAGTTCTTC
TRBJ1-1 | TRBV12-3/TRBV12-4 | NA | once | CASSPPTPLGITEAFF | TGTGCCAGCAGTCCCCCTACCCCGCTGGGGATCACTGAAGCTTTCTTT
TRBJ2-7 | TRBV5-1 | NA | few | CASSDPDGSYEQYF | TGCGCCAGCAGCGACCCGGACGGATCCTACGAGCAGTACTTC
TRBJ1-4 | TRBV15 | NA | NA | CATSQDATNEKLFF | TGTGCCACGTCCCAAGATGCAACTAATGAAAAACTGTTTTTT
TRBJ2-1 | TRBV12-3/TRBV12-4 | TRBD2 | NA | CASRQLTSDNEQFF | TGTGCCAGCCGCCAGCTGACTAGCGACAATGAGCAGTTCTTC